Sequencing of this TCR beta chain was carried out in a study of blood T cell repertoires in COVID-19. Background on the study: The United States, Italy and Spain supplied acute and convalescent COVID-19 samples. The analysed material was cDNA or gDNA that came from T cells, B-cell-depleted T cells, or PBMCs.

The repertoire was sequenced with immunoSEQ multiplex PCR; TCRdb's copy has only in-frame clones and lacks some. Here the sample spans just over 40,000 clones, about 79% being singletons. The trim removed 7 bases at V and 4 bases at J, leaving 6 bases unmatched. Germline V gene lookup returns CDR1 SGDLS and CDR2 YYNGEE. The CDR3 spans 14 residues. The V gene is TRBV9, the J gene TRBJ2-3, with 10 positions matching TRBD2. The source of this sequence is a woman aged 60-75 years with acute or convalescent COVID-19. The sequenced sample was peripheral blood. CDR3 in DNA: TGTGCCAGCGGGAAGAGCGGGGGGGCAGATACGCAGTATTTT. It yields the protein CASGKSGGADTQYF.